The source of this TCR beta chain is a study of CD8 T cells in ankylosing spondylitis (dated by TCRdb to between 2016 and 2019). General notes on the study: The study set out to find disease-linked TCR variants by profiling T cell receptor beta repertoires in ankylosing spondylitis patients and healthy donors. In total, the full study cohort was made up of approximately 99 healthy donors and about two dozen ankylosing spondylitis patients. Peripheral blood samples were taken, and synovial fluid was additionally collected from ankylosing spondylitis patients.

The sequencing machine was an Illumina HiSeq 2500. TCR beta libraries were prepared by quantitative 5'-RACE with molecular barcodes. In the original analysis: A new computational method based on a probabilistic model of VDJ rearrangement was used to identify disease-linked TCR variants. Using fastp at Q25 and MiXCR, TCRdb reprocessed the public reads and kept productive beta chains. When rows share a CDR3 protein, they turn into one entry using the most common DNA and genes. TCRdb assigned the V and J calls; the authors' analysis was not used. The sample table lists about 450,000 distinct CDR3 sequences, roughly 26% of them with a count of one. The biggest ten clones account for about 1% of the sample. The CDR3 numbers 17 residues from cysteine through phenylalanine. Solely the CDR3 DNA is kept, with 51 bases framed from the first base. CDR1 and CDR2 were assigned from the germline V gene as SGHTA and FQGNSA. Trimming takes 5 bases from V and 0 bases from J, and the germline ends sit 14 bases apart.

In this sample, this clonotype turned up a few times. Its antigen remains unidentified. No clone much larger than this one lies a single base away; base qualities are absent. Overall study outcomes, separate from this receptor: The disease-linked clones showed a CD8+ phenotype and occurred at relatively low frequencies in peripheral blood. Some motif variants had previously been reported in the synovial fluid and blood of reactive arthritis patients, which suggests shared mechanisms of disease initiation. The disease-linked clones were reported as significantly enriched in matched synovial fluid samples from ankylosing spondylitis patients. A TCR beta motif of about eight highly homologous amino acid variants appeared characteristic of blood from ankylosing spondylitis patients.

The V gene is TRBV7-2 and the J gene is TRBJ2-6, with a tentative D call of TRBD1 or TRBD2, each matching 5 bases. Sequencing was done on a sample of blood, either unsorted or a sorted T cell fraction (not recorded which). This receptor was identified in a male donor with ankylosing spondylitis. The DNA sequence follows: TGTGCCAGCAGCCGGTCGGGACGGACCTCTGGGGCCAACGTCCTGACTTTC. Its protein product is CASSRSGRTSGANVLTF.